This T cell receptor beta chain derives from a study of T cell responses to AZD1222 COVID-19 vaccine. The germline V gene has CDR1 LNHDA and CDR2 SQIVND (reference sequence). V was pared by 5 bases and J by 4 bases, with 4 bases of the junction left unmatched. CDR3 length: 13 residues. Data came from immunoSEQ multiplex PCR; TCRdb stores just in-frame clones and leaves some out. Found here are 50,000 or so clones, about 88% of them singletons; the top ten hold 5.3%. The study, taken as a whole, reports: Close to half of all spike-specific TCRs reportedly target regions of the variants that are unmutated. Possibly, clonal diversity was underestimated; donors were largely white British and included more females. Recipients of two AZD1222 doses showed rising Spike-specific TCR breadth and depth.

Details on this clone: Its antigen is not identified.

V is TRBV19 and J is TRBJ2-5; TRBD2 aligns across 7 bases. This sequence was found in an adult who received the AZD1222 COVID-19 vaccine. The sequenced sample was peripheral blood, obtained 28 days after the second AZD1222 dose. The CDR3 loop is CASSFPSGETQYF. The CDR3 nucleotides read TGTGCCAGTAGTTTCCCTAGCGGAGAGACCCAGTACTTC. Full variable domain (outside the CDR3, taken from reference TRBV19 and TRBJ2-5): DGGITQSPKYLFRKEGQNVTLSCEQNLNHDAMYWYRQDPGQGLRLIYYSQIVNDFQKGDIAEGYSVSREKKESFPLTVTSAQKNPTAFYLCASSFPSGETQYFGPGTRLLVL.